The rows below give T cell receptor beta chains drawn from one sample of a study of blood T cell repertoires in COVID-19. Measured with immunoSEQ multiplex PCR; TCRdb has only the in-frame clones, and not every one. The sample includes roughly 30,000 clones, approximately 81% of them seen just once. Sequencing used peripheral blood. The source of these receptors is a woman aged 55-70 years with acute or convalescent COVID-19. CDR3s include the opening cysteine and the closing phenylalanine or tryptophan.

v_gene	j_gene	CDR3aa
TRBV19	TRBJ2-3	CASKPQGTSGGLGPDTQYF
TRBV30	TRBJ2-5	CAWSAGTSWETQYF
TRBV5-1	TRBJ1-1	CASSSNPGGQRYTEAFF
TRBV9	TRBJ2-2	CASSVQGLAGGNTGELFF
TRBV5-1	TRBJ1-1	CASSVRPTGSAFF
TRBV21-1	TRBJ1-1	CASSNLGPGQITEAFF
TRBV4-2	TRBJ1-3	CASSQTQASGNTIYF
TRBV5-6	TRBJ2-5	CASSFGRETQYF
TRBV7-2	TRBJ2-3	CASSPWEGYTDTQYF
TRBV5-1	TRBJ1-2	CASSLAGSAGGISTNYGYTF
TRBV5-8	TRBJ1-1	CASSLDGQSNTEAFF
TRBV5-6	TRBJ2-7	CASSREPTGGSYEQYF
TRBV7-6	TRBJ2-7	CASSRETGASEQYF
TRBV9	TRBJ2-2	CASGLASTGELFF
TRBV5-8	TRBJ2-7	CASFGGGEQYF
TRBV7-6	TRBJ2-4	CASSPGDRALVAGVAKNIQYF
TRBV2	TRBJ1-1	CASARRSLNTEAFF
TRBV19	TRBJ2-3	CASSMGTSGASTDTQYF
TRBV19	TRBJ2-7	CASRSKQGWAYEQYF
TRBV7-9	TRBJ2-5	CASSSSLGRTPWQETQYF
TRBV5-1	TRBJ1-2	CASSEEAAPGYTF
TRBV29-1	TRBJ1-5	CSVVTGALNQPQHF
TRBV3-1/TRBV3-2	TRBJ1-1	CASSQTGTGGLGAFF
TRBV15	TRBJ2-1	CATSRESHEQFF
TRBV12-3/TRBV12-4	TRBJ2-3	CASSVEGTDTQYF
TRBV30	TRBJ1-1	CAWSARGEGTEAFF
TRBV7-9	TRBJ2-4	CASSSPGQRNIQYF
TRBV24-1	TRBJ2-1	CATGTGGGYEQFF
TRBV6-6	TRBJ2-7	CASRLGTESSYEQYF
TRBV6-5	TRBJ2-5	CASSRGYQETQYF
TRBV24-1	TRBJ1-2	CATSDRGQDPYGYTF
TRBV6-5	TRBJ1-1	CASSRSRAMNTEAFF
TRBV5-1	TRBJ2-1	CASSLPGLRPYNEQFF
TRBV30	TRBJ1-2	CAWSGRDRAYGYTF
TRBV30	TRBJ2-7	CACQTYSSYEQYF
TRBV10-1	TRBJ1-5	CASSEPPGTGSSNQPQHF
TRBV19	TRBJ1-1	CASTTGQGHTEAFF
TRBV5-8	TRBJ2-4	CASFPRRIAKNIQYF
TRBV5-1	TRBJ2-5	CASSWGGPQETQYF
TRBV3-1/TRBV3-2	TRBJ1-3	CASRYSGVLSGNTIYF
TRBV21-1	TRBJ2-3	CASSNGGQGNGVSTQYF
TRBV13	TRBJ2-7	CASSLIDGRGTYYEQYF
TRBV20-1	TRBJ1-2	CSARENYGYTF
TRBV5-1	TRBJ2-2	CASSLAAAVNTGELFF
TRBV5-1	TRBJ2-5	CASRLAGERYETQYF
TRBV11-2	TRBJ2-3	CASSRNRGLLADTQYF
TRBV19	TRBJ2-1	CASSPGGQGRGEQFF
TRBV19	TRBJ1-4	CASSIDARGAGKLFF
TRBV7-2	TRBJ1-2	CASTPGRRTNYGYTF
TRBV6-1	TRBJ2-5	CASSETASRRETQYF
TRBV10-1	TRBJ1-5	CASSPSGNQPQHF
TRBV9	TRBJ1-6	CASSVGQGGSPLHF
TRBV6-1	TRBJ1-3	CASSEALRSYSGNTIYF
TRBV2	TRBJ1-2	CASSARTGGGYGYTF
TRBV19	TRBJ1-1	CASSRTGEWTEAFF
TRBV10-3	TRBJ1-1	CAISLSGHPNTEAFF
TRBV28	TRBJ1-2	CASNDRNYGYTF